These 20 T cell receptor beta chains share one sample of origin, sequenced in a study of control samples from healthy donors and cancer patients. Profiling relied on immunoSEQ multiplex PCR, and the TCRdb table lists in-frame clones only, not all of them. The sample carries about 120,000 clones, about 93% recorded once. The sequencing sample was made of blood. The origin of the receptors is a man younger than 45 in good health.

V usage is TRBV13 and J usage is TRBJ2-7; D gene unclear. This CDR3 has 13 amino acids. V lost 2 bases to trimming and J lost 1 base, with 6 bases between them. The germline V gene has CDR1 PRHDT and CDR2 FYEKMQ (reference sequence). The chain's CDR3 is CASSLRGSYEQYF. DNA for the CDR3: TGTGCCAGCAGCTTACGTGGATCCTACGAGCAGTACTTC.

V and J are TRBV7-2 and TRBJ1-4; possibly TRBD1 for D (5 bases). Germline loops: CDR1 SGHTA, CDR2 FQGNSA. With 1 base removed from V and 7 bases from J, the gap between germline ends came to 16 bases. The CDR3 spans 16 residues. CDR3 sequence reads: CASSLDRGDVGEKLFF. DNA for the CDR3: TGTGCCAGCAGCTTAGACCGGGGCGATGTGGGTGAAAAACTGTTTTTT.

The chain carries TRBV28 and TRBJ1-5, with no clear D. Germline values: CDR1 MDHEN, CDR2 SYDVKM. CDR3 length: 14 residues. Trimming removed 2 bases from V and 0 bases from J, with 5 bases in between. CDR3 amino acids: CASSLQDSNQPQHF. For the CDR3, the DNA is TGTGCCAGCAGTTTACAAGATAGCAATCAGCCCCAGCATTTT.

The count of this clone is one. The genes are TRBV5-8 and TRBJ1-1; 8 bases are shared with TRBD1. The V and J ends lost 4 bases and 2 bases, in that order; junction bases with no gene match: 7. CDR1 and CDR2 from the germline V gene are SGHTS and YDEGEE. CDR3 length equals 15 residues. CDR3 protein: CASSPEQGANTEAFF. DNA of the CDR3: TGTGCCAGCAGCCCAGAGCAGGGGGCAAACACTGAAGCTTTCTTT.

V usage is TRBV3-1 (or the pseudogene TRBV3-2) and J usage is TRBJ2-2, with 9 bases lining up with TRBD1. V was clipped by 11 bases and J by 4 bases; unmatched bases: 8. This CDR3 is built from 14 residues. In germline, CDR1 is LGHDT, CDR2 YNNKEL (reference sequence). This CDR3 reads CASADRGSTGELFF. DNA for the CDR3: TGTGCCTCGGCCGACAGGGGGAGCACCGGGGAGCTGTTTTTT.

This clone was counted once. The J gene is TRBJ1-5, the V gene TRBV3-1 (or the pseudogene TRBV3-2); D gene unclear. CDR1 is LGHDT, CDR2 YNNKEL, per germline (reference sequence). The CDR3 runs 12 residues. Trimming took 1 base from V and 5 from J, leaving 3 bases between them. The CDR3 sequence is CASSQGDQPQHF. The CDR3, as DNA: TGTGCCAGCAGCCAAGGGGATCAGCCCCAGCATTTT.

The chain links TRBV9 to TRBJ1-2; the D is unclear. This CDR3 spans 11 amino acids. The V and J ends lost 10 bases and 2 bases respectively, with 9 bases between them. CDR1 SGDLS and CDR2 YYNGEE come from the germline V gene. The CDR3 nucleotides are TGTGCCCCCCCGGTGAACTATGGCTACACCTTC. Amino acid sequence: CAPPVNYGYTF.

V is TRBV5-1 and J is TRBJ1-3, with TRBD1 identical over 7 bases. This CDR3 has 15 residues. Trimming at V came to 4 bases and at J to 1 base, leaving 5 bases not matched to a gene. CDR1 is SGHRS, CDR2 YFSETQ, per germline. CDR3 in amino acids: CASSPGQLSGNTIYF. In DNA, the CDR3 is TGCGCCAGCAGCCCGGGACAGCTTTCTGGAAACACCATATATTTT.

This clone was counted a single time. The V and J genes are TRBV9 and TRBJ1-2, with 9 nucleotides matching TRBD1. Germline assignment: CDR1 SGDLS and CDR2 YYNGEE. This CDR3 has 18 amino acids. V lost 4 bases to trimming and J lost 1 base; unmatched junction nucleotides: 14. CDR3 nucleotide sequence: TGTGCCAGCAGCTTAAAGCCCGGGACAGGGCTTGATAACTATGGCTACACCTTC. It translates to CASSLKPGTGLDNYGYTF.

The chain has TRBV7-8 and TRBJ2-2; a weak D match, TRBD2 (6 bases). Trimming took off 1 base at V and 6 bases at J, with 18 bases between the two ends. Germline V gene sequence: CDR1 SGHVS, CDR2 FQNEAQ. The CDR3 has 17 amino acids. CDR3 nucleotides: TGTGCCAGCAGCTTAGGTATGACTAGGCCGTCCGCCGGGGAGCTGTTTTTT. Residues: CASSLGMTRPSAGELFF.

The rearrangement joins TRBV9 to TRBJ2-5; no reliable D call. The CDR3 loop spans 13 amino acids. V gave up 2 bases and J gave up 3 bases, with 8 bases separating them. Germline V CDR1 and CDR2: SGDLS, YYNGEE. The CDR3 here is CASSVFSKETQYF. DNA of the CDR3: TGTGCCAGCAGCGTCTTTAGTAAAGAGACCCAGTACTTC.

V and J are TRBV5-5 and TRBJ2-5; TRBD1 aligns across 10 bases. The CDR3 runs to 16 residues. Germline trimming cut 4 bases from V and 3 bases from J; bases unmatched to any gene: 9. Germline-derived CDR1 and CDR2 are SGHKS and YYEKEE (reference sequence). The CDR3 nucleotides read TGTGCCAGCAGCGTGTGGGGGACAGGGGTCGAAGAGACCCAGTACTTC. Translating it yields CASSVWGTGVEETQYF.

This clone has a single count. The chain recombines TRBV29-1 with TRBJ1-1; maybe TRBD1 (6 bases). The CDR3 loop spans 14 amino acids. The V end lost 7 bases, the J end lost 7 bases, and 22 bases lay between the germline ends. Germline V gene sequence: CDR1 SQVTM, CDR2 ANQGSEA. CDR3 sequence (DNA): TGCAGCGCAACAGTTTCGGGACAACGTGGTGAAGCTTTCTTT. Residues: CSATVSGQRGEAFF.

The V gene is TRBV10-1, the J gene TRBJ1-2; D gene uncertain. V shed 3 bases and J shed 4 bases, with 9 bases lying between them. CDR1 and CDR2 (germline): WNHNN, SYGVQD (reference sequence). The CDR3 loop spans 13 amino acids. CDR3 amino acids: CASSDGSSYGYTF. In DNA form, the CDR3 reads TGCGCCAGCAGTGATGGAAGTTCCTATGGCTACACCTTC.

This clone was seen only a few times. The rearrangement links TRBV2 to TRBJ1-4, with 8 bases aligning to TRBD1. The V gene end was trimmed by 10 bases and the J gene end by 5 bases; junction bases not matched to a gene: 6. Germline lookup yields CDR1 SNHLY and CDR2 FYNNEI. The CDR3 has 13 residues. The CDR3 is CATFRDRNEKLFF. The CDR3 bases are TGTGCCACCTTCCGGGACAGGAATGAAAAACTGTTTTTT.

The J gene is TRBJ2-5, the V gene TRBV6-5; 8 bases are shared with TRBD1. Trimming removed 6 bases from V and 2 bases from J; junction bases left unmatched: 8. The CDR3 spans 15 residues. Germline V gene data show CDR1 as MNHEY and CDR2 as SVGAGI. The CDR3 reads CASRVRGLPQETQYF. CDR3 DNA sequence: TGTGCCAGCAGGGTCAGGGGGCTACCTCAAGAGACCCAGTACTTC.

The chain joins TRBV6-5 to TRBJ2-3; D gene uncertain. Germline-derived CDR1 and CDR2 are MNHEY and SVGAGI. The V gene lost 2 bases and the J gene lost 0 bases, with 12 bases spanning the gap. The CDR3 is made up of 16 amino acids. The CDR3 is CASSYGRIASTDTQYF. The CDR3 DNA reads as TGTGCCAGCAGTTACGGGCGGATAGCTAGCACAGATACGCAGTATTTT.

V usage is TRBV5-6 and J usage is TRBJ2-5; the D gene is possibly TRBD2 (6 bases). With 0 bases removed from V and 1 base from J, the gap between germline ends came to 7 bases. The CDR3 consists of 14 residues. Germline CDR1 and CDR2: SGHDT and YYEEEE. The CDR3 loop is CASSLGGVQETQYF. The CDR3 DNA follows: TGTGCCAGCAGCTTGGGGGGGGTCCAAGAGACCCAGTACTTC.

The chain uses TRBV4-1 and TRBJ1-1, with D possibly matching TRBD1 (5 bases). With 0 bases removed from V and 7 bases from J, the gap between germline ends came to 24 bases. Germline-derived CDR1 and CDR2 are MGHRA and YSYEKL. The CDR3 totals 18 residues. DNA of the CDR3: TGCGCCAGCAGCCAAGATCAGGGATTTTCTTCCACCCTATTTGAAGCTTTCTTT. Its translation: CASSQDQGFSSTLFEAFF.

The chain recombines TRBV9 with TRBJ1-3, with D unresolved. Germline V gene data show CDR1 as SGDLS and CDR2 as YYNGEE. V lost 0 bases, J lost 5 bases, and 15 bases lay in between. This CDR3 comprises 16 residues. The CDR3 region is CASSVDLSSARNTIYF. The CDR3 DNA is TGTGCCAGCAGCGTAGACCTCTCGTCCGCTCGAAACACCATATATTTT.